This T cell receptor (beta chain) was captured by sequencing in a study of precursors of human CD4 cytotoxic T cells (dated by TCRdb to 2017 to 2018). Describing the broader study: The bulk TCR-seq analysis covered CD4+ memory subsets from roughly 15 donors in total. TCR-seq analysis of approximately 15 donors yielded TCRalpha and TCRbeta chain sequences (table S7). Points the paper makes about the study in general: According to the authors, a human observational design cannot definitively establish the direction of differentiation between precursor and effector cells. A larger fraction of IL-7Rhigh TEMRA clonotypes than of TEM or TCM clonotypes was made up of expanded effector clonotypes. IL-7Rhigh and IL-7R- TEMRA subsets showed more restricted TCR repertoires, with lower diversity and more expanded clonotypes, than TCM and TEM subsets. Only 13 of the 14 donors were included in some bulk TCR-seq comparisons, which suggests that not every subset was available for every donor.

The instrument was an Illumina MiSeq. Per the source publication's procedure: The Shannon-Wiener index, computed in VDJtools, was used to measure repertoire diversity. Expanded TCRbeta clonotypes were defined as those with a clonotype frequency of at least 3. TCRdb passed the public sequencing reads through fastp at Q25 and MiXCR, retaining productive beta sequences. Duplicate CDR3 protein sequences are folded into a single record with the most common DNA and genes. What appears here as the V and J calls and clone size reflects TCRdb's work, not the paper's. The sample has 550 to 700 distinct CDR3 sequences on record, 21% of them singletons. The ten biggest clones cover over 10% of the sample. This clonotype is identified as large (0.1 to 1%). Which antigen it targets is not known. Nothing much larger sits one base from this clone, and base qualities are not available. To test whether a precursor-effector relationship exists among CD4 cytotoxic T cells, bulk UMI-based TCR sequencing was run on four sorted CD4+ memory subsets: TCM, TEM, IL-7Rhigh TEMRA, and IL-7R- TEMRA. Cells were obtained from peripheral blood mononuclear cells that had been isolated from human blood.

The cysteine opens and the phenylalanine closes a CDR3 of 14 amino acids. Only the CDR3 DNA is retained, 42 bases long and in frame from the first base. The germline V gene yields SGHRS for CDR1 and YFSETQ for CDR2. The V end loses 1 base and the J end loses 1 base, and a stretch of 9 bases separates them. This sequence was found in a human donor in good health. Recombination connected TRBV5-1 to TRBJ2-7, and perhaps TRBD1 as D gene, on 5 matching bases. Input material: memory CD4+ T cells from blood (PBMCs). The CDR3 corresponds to CASSLQQVSYEQYF. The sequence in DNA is TGCGCCAGCAGCTTGCAACAGGTATCCTACGAGCAGTACTTC.